A single sample gave rise to the 24 T cell receptor beta chains below, sequenced in a study of graft-versus-host responses after intestinal transplantation. No cognate antigen is known for these TCRs. The table came from immunoSEQ multiplex PCR; TCRdb's copy has only in-frame clones and leaves some out. The data contain tens of thousands of clones, around 92% of them singletons. The sample consisted of unstimulated CD8+ T cells sorted from spleen or lymph node cells, taken before intestinal transplant. These receptors were taken from a human donor who received an intestinal transplant.

The rearrangement joins TRBV7-8 to TRBJ1-1; 9 nucleotides match TRBD1. The germline V gene encodes CDR1 SGHVS and CDR2 FQNEAQ. CDR3 size: 16 residues. Germline trimming cut 5 bases from V and 5 bases from J; bases unmatched to any gene: 12. As DNA, the CDR3 is TGTGCCAGCAGCGCTTCCTTTGACAGGGGGTTAACTGAAGCTTTCTTT. Its protein is CASSASFDRGLTEAFF.

The genes are TRBV30 and TRBJ2-3; 8 nucleotides align to TRBD2. Germline CDR1 and CDR2: GTSNPN and SVGIG (reference sequence). This CDR3 has 14 residues. V lost 3 bases to trimming and J lost 5 bases; unmatched junction nucleotides: 7. For the CDR3, the DNA is TGTGCCTGGAGCGGGGGGGCCGGGGTAGATACGCAGTATTTT. Amino acids: CAWSGGAGVDTQYF.

The chain uses TRBV27 and TRBJ2-3; 10 bases agree with TRBD2. CDR3 length equals 16 residues. With 3 bases clipped from V and 2 bases from J, the junction kept 5 bases outside the gene matches. Per the germline V gene, CDR1 is MNHEY and CDR2 is SMNVEV (reference sequence). The CDR3 DNA is TGTGCCAGCAGTTTGTGGACTAGCGGATCCACAGATACGCAGTATTTT. Translating gives CASSLWTSGSTDTQYF.

The chain is built from TRBV7-3 and TRBJ2-7, with 13 bases that match TRBD2. The CDR3 consists of 19 residues. V gave up 5 bases and J gave up 4 bases; unmatched junction bases: 17. Germline values: CDR1 SGHTA, CDR2 FQGTGA. This CDR3 reads CASSQPPGLAGSPHYEQYF. The CDR3 DNA is TGTGCCAGCAGCCAACCACCGGGACTAGCGGGAAGTCCTCATTACGAGCAGTACTTC.

This chain links TRBV5-1 with TRBJ2-1, with D possibly matching TRBD2 (6 bases). The CDR3 is made up of 17 amino acids. V was trimmed by 4 bases and J by 0 bases, leaving 17 bases between them. Germline V gives CDR1 SGHRS, CDR2 YFSETQ. This CDR3 reads CASSPPTAGSSYNEQFF. Written as DNA, the CDR3 is TGCGCCAGCAGCCCGCCCACAGCGGGCTCCTCCTACAATGAGCAGTTCTTC.

CDR3 sequence reads: CATTTGTGLKKLFF. CDR3 sequence (DNA): TGTGCCACTACCACCGGGACAGGCCTTAAGAAACTGTTTTTT. The V and J genes are TRBV15 and TRBJ1-4; 8 nucleotides match TRBD1. Losses at the gene ends were 9 bases for V and 11 bases for J; bases not matched to a gene: 14. The CDR3 loop spans 14 amino acids. Germline assignment: CDR1 LNHNV and CDR2 YYDKDF (reference sequence).

The V and J genes are TRBV7-2 and TRBJ2-3; 8 nucleotides line up with TRBD2. V lost 5 bases, J lost 2 bases, and 18 bases stayed unmatched. The CDR3 runs 19 residues. The germline V gene encodes CDR1 SGHTA and CDR2 FQGNSA. DNA for the CDR3: TGTGCCAGCAGCCCCCCGCCCATGACTAGCGTTCACTACACAGATACGCAGTATTTT. Protein sequence: CASSPPPMTSVHYTDTQYF. Full variable domain (missing parts from reference TRBV7-2 and TRBJ2-3): GAGVSQSPSNKVTEKGKDVELRCDPISGHTALYWYRQSLGQGLEFLIYFQGNSAPDKSGLPSDRFSAERTGGSVSTLTIQRTQQEDSAVYLCASSPPPMTSVHYTDTQYFGPGTRLTVL.

The V call is TRBV15, the J call TRBJ2-3; the D gene is possibly TRBD2 (5 bases). The length of the CDR3 is 13 residues. The V end lost 3 bases, the J end lost 6 bases, and 10 bases lay between the germline ends. Germline V gene sequence: CDR1 LNHNV, CDR2 YYDKDF (reference sequence). CDR3 sequence: CATSRDWEDTQYF. The CDR3 coding sequence is TGTGCCACCAGCAGGGATTGGGAGGATACGCAGTATTTT.

The V gene is TRBV6-5, the J gene TRBJ1-3; no clear D gene. Trimming left V 0 bases short and J 0 bases short, with 6 bases between. The CDR3 contains 15 residues. Germline assignment: CDR1 MNHEY and CDR2 SVGAGI. In DNA form, the CDR3 reads TGTGCCAGCAGTTACTCACGGAGCTCTGGAAACACCATATATTTT. The encoded protein is CASSYSRSSGNTIYF.

The sample holds one count of this clone. The V gene is TRBV5-1, the J gene TRBJ1-2, with D perhaps matching TRBD1 (5 bases). V lost 1 base to trimming and J lost 3 bases, with 13 bases between them. Germline loops: CDR1 SGHRS, CDR2 YFSETQ. The CDR3 has 15 amino acids. DNA for the CDR3: TGCGCCAGCAGCTTGAAAAGGGGCGTTTACTATGGCTACACCTTC. It is translated as CASSLKRGVYYGYTF.

The rearrangement joins TRBV28 to TRBJ2-4; D is possibly TRBD2 (6 bases). The V gene's germline CDR1 is MDHEN and CDR2 SYDVKM. The CDR3 covers 14 residues. The V end lost 5 bases, the J end lost 8 bases, and 16 bases lay between the germline ends. The CDR3 region is CASSGTSPADIQYF. Written as DNA, the CDR3 is TGTGCCAGCAGTGGTACTAGCCCGGCGGACATTCAGTACTTC.

The V gene is TRBV28, the J gene TRBJ1-4; no firm D call. The CDR3 loop spans 16 amino acids. From germline, CDR1 is MDHEN and CDR2 SYDVKM. The V end lost 5 bases, the J end lost 6 bases, and 19 bases lay between the germline ends. The CDR3 region has the DNA TGTGCCAGCAGTACCTATCTACACCGACGGGATGAAAAACTGTTTTTT. Its translation: CASSTYLHRRDEKLFF.

The rearrangement joins TRBV2 to TRBJ1-4, with 7 bases aligning to TRBD1. The CDR3 runs to 17 residues. The germline V gene encodes CDR1 SNHLY and CDR2 FYNNEI. V lost 6 bases to trimming and J lost 0 bases; unmatched junction nucleotides: 10. The CDR3 region is CASRSDREIATNEKLFF. The CDR3 coding sequence is TGTGCCAGCAGATCAGACAGGGAAATTGCAACTAATGAAAAACTGTTTTTT.

This chain connects TRBV5-4 to TRBJ2-7; 8 nucleotides match TRBD2. Germline-derived CDR1 and CDR2 are SGHNT and YYREEE (reference sequence). V trimming: 4 bases; J trimming: 4 bases; junction bases outside the gene matches: 13. The CDR3 loop spans 16 amino acids. CDR3 protein: CASSGGYGGRQYEQYF. In DNA form, the CDR3 reads TGTGCCAGCAGCGGTGGTTACGGCGGGAGGCAGTACGAGCAGTACTTC.

CDR3 residues: CASSSGTGAPGAGYTF. The CDR3 bases are TGTGCCAGCTCATCCGGGACAGGGGCTCCAGGGGCTGGCTACACCTTC. This rearrangement joins TRBV18 to TRBJ1-2, with TRBD1 identical over 10 bases. CDR1 is KGHSH and CDR2 is LQKENI in the germline V gene. Trimming at V came to 5 bases and at J to 7 bases, leaving 13 bases not matched to a gene. The length of the CDR3 is 16 residues.

The chain employs TRBV7-9 and TRBJ2-3; 8 bases agree with TRBD1. Unmatched junction bases numbered 8, after V lost 10 bases and J lost 5 bases. Germline V gene sequence: CDR1 SEHNR, CDR2 FQNEAQ (reference sequence). The CDR3 runs to 13 residues. CDR3 loop: CATMDRVRDTQYF. CDR3 in DNA: TGTGCCACGATGGACAGGGTCAGAGATACGCAGTATTTT.

The chain has TRBV6-1 and TRBJ2-3; D might be TRBD1 (5 bases). CDR1 MNHNS and CDR2 SASEGT come from the germline V gene. This CDR3 region has 11 residues. V lost 8 bases and J 3 bases, leaving 6 bases between the germline ends. The DNA of the CDR3 is TGTGCCAGCCGACAGACAGATACGCAGTATTTT. Translation: CASRQTDTQYF.

The rearrangement links TRBV6-5 to TRBJ2-5, with TRBD1 matching over 9 bases. CDR1 MNHEY and CDR2 SVGAGI come from the germline V gene. This CDR3 is built from 16 residues. Trimming removed 4 bases from V and 5 bases from J; junction bases left unmatched: 11. The chain's CDR3 is CASSSKTGTGSETQYF. The CDR3 nucleotides are TGTGCCAGCAGTTCGAAAACCGGGACAGGGAGCGAGACCCAGTACTTC.

The V and J genes are TRBV13 and TRBJ2-1; TRBD2 matches 13 bases. CDR1 is PRHDT, CDR2 FYEKMQ, per germline (reference sequence). CDR3 length: 17 residues. After removal of 4 bases from V and 8 bases from J, the junction contained 11 bases not matched to a gene. Here the CDR3 reads CASSSMGLAGWGYEQFF. The CDR3, as DNA: TGTGCCAGCAGCTCCATGGGACTAGCGGGATGGGGCTATGAGCAGTTCTTC. The variable domain in full, with the rest retrieved from reference TRBV13 and TRBJ2-1, is AAGVIQSPRHLIKEKRETATLKCYPIPRHDTVYWYQQGPGQDPQFLISFYEKMQSDKGSIPDRFSAQQFSDYHSELNMSSLELGDSALYFCASSSMGLAGWGYEQFFGPGTRLTVL.

J is TRBJ2-2 and V is TRBV27; D not certain. The CDR3 loop spans 13 amino acids. The V end was cut by 2 bases, the J end by 3 bases, with 4 bases between. Germline V CDR1 and CDR2: MNHEY, SMNVEV (reference sequence). CDR3: CASSLPYTGELFF. In DNA, the CDR3 is TGTGCCAGCAGTTTACCTTACACCGGGGAGCTGTTTTTT.

The chain is built from TRBV30 and TRBJ2-7, with D maybe TRBD1 (6 bases). V lost 1 base to trimming and J lost 2 bases, with 12 bases between them. The CDR3 spans 14 residues. Germline values: CDR1 GTSNPN, CDR2 SVGIG (reference sequence). CDR3 bases: TGTGCCTGGAGTGGGAGTTGGGGGCCCTACGAGCAGTACTTC. Translated: CAWSGSWGPYEQYF. Variable domain in full (rest from reference TRBV30 and TRBJ2-7): SQTIHQWPATLVQPVGSPLSLECTVEGTSNPNLYWYRQAAGRGLQLLFYSVGIGQISSEVPQNLSASRPQDRQFILSSKKLLLSDSGFYLCAWSGSWGPYEQYFGPGTRLTVT.

The gene calls are TRBV27 and TRBJ2-7; the D gene is possibly TRBD2 (6 bases). Per germline, CDR1 MNHEY and CDR2 SMNVEV (reference sequence). V lost 7 bases to trimming and J lost 6 bases, with 16 bases between them. The CDR3 is 13 amino acids. The CDR3 region has the DNA TGTGCCAGCACCCTCGGGGGAGCAAGCGAGCAGTACTTC. Its protein is CASTLGGASEQYF.

The CDR3 coding sequence is TGTGCCAGCCTCGGGGAGGGGGAACATAATGAAAAACTGTTTTTT. This translates into CASLGEGEHNEKLFF. This chain uses TRBV6-4 with TRBJ1-4; possibly TRBD1 for D (6 bases). Germline V gene sequence: CDR1 MRHNA, CDR2 SNTAGT. Deletions cut 8 bases from V and 4 bases from J, with 17 bases between. The CDR3 is 15 residues long.

This sequence joins TRBV28 and TRBJ2-5; TRBD2 aligns across 7 bases. The V segment lost 7 bases and the J segment 1 base; nucleotides outside the gene matches: 12. Germline lookup yields CDR1 MDHEN and CDR2 SYDVKM. This CDR3 region has 16 residues. The CDR3 protein is CASTPMALAAQETQYF. Written as DNA, the CDR3 is TGTGCCAGCACGCCCATGGCCCTAGCGGCCCAAGAGACCCAGTACTTC. Drawing the rest from reference TRBV28 and TRBJ2-5, the complete variable domain is DVKVTQSSRYLVKRTGEKVFLECVQDMDHENMFWYRQDPGLGLRLIYFSYDVKMKEKGDIPEGYSVSREKKERFSLILESASTNQTSMYLCASTPMALAAQETQYFGPGTRLLVL.